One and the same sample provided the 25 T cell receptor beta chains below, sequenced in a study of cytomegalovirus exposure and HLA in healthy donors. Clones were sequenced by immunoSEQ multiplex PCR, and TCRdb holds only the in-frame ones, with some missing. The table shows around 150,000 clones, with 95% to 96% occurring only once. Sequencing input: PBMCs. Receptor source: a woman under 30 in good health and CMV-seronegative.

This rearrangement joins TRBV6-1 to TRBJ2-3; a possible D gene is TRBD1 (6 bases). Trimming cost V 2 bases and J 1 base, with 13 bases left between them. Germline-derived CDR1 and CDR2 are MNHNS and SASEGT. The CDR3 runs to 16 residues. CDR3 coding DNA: TGTGCCAGCAGTGAACTTGCAGGGGCGGGCACAGATACGCAGTATTTT. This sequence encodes CASSELAGAGTDTQYF.

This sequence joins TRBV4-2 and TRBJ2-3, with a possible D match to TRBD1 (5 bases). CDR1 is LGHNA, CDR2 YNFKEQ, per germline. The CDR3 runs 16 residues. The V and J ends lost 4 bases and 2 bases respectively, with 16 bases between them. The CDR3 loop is CASSPRGPEFTDTQYF. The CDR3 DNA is TGTGCCAGCAGCCCTAGGGGCCCAGAATTCACAGATACGCAGTATTTT.

CDR3 bases: TGCGCCAGCAGCCACACAGGGGCGCCCACAGATACGCAGTATTTT. This sequence encodes CASSHTGAPTDTQYF. The genes are TRBV4-1 and TRBJ2-3; 7 nucleotides match TRBD1. Germline values: CDR1 MGHRA, CDR2 YSYEKL. This CDR3 contains 15 residues. The ends lost 3 bases at V and 2 bases at J; junction bases unmatched: 5.

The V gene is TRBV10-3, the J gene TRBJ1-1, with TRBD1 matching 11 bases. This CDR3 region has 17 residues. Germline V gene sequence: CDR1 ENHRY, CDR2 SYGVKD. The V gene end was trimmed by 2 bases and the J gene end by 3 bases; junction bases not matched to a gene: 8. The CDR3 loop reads CAISERYGTGGDTEAFF. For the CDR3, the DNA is TGTGCCATCAGTGAGCGATATGGGACAGGGGGAGACACTGAAGCTTTCTTT.

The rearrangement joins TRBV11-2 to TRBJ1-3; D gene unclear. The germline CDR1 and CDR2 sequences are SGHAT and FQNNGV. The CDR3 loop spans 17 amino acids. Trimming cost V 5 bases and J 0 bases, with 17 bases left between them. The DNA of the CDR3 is TGTGCCAGCAGCCGACCCCGGGTCGAGTTCTCTGGAAACACCATATATTTT. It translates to CASSRPRVEFSGNTIYF.

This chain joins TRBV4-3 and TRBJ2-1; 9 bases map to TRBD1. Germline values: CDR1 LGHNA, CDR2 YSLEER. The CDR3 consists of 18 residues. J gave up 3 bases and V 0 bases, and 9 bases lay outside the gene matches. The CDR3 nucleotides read TGCGCCAGCAGCCAAGATTCCCCCGGGACAGGGTTCTACAATGAGCAGTTCTTC. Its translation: CASSQDSPGTGFYNEQFF.

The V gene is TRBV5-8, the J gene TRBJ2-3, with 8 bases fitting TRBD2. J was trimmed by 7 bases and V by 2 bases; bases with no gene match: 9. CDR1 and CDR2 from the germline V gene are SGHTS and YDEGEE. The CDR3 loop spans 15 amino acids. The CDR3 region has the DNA TGTGCCAGCAGCTTTATGAGCGGGGGATCATATACGCAGTATTTT. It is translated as CASSFMSGGSYTQYF.

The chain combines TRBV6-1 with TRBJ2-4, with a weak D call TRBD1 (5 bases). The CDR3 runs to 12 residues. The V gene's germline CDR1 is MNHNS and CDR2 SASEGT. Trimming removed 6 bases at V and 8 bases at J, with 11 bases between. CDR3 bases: TGTGCCAGCAGCCTCAGGGTGGACATTCAGTACTTC. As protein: CASSLRVDIQYF.

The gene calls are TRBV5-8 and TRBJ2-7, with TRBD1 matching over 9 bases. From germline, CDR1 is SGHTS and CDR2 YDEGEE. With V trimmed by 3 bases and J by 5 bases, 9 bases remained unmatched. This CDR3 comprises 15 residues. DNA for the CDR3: TGTGCCAGCAGCTCAACCGGGACAGGGATCCACGAGCAGTACTTC. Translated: CASSSTGTGIHEQYF.

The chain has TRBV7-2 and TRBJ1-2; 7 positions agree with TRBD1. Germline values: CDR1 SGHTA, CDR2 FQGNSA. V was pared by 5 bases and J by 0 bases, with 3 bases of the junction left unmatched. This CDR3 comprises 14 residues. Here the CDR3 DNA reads TGTGCCAGCAGCCGGGACAGCGCTAACTATGGCTACACCTTC. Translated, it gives CASSRDSANYGYTF.

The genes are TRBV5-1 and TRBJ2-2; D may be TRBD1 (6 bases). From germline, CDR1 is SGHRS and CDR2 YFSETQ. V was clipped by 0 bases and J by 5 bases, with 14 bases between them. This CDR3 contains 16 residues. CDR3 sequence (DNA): TGCGCCAGCAGCTTGGACAGGGTTTTGGGGACCGGGGAGCTGTTTTTT. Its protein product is CASSLDRVLGTGELFF.

The CDR3 loop reads CASSFKGGTEAFF. The CDR3 bases are TGTGCCAGCAGCTTTAAAGGGGGCACTGAAGCTTTCTTT. The chain is built from TRBV7-6 and TRBJ1-1; TRBD1 is a possible D gene (6 bases). Trimming took 3 bases from V and 4 from J, leaving 9 bases between them. The CDR3 runs 13 residues. From germline, CDR1 is SGHVS and CDR2 FNYEAQ.

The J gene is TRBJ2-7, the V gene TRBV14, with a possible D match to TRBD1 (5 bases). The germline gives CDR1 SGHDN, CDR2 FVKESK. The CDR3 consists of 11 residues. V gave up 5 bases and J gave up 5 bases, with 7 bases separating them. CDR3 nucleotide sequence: TGTGCCAGCAGCAGCAGGGACGAGCAGTACTTC. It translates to CASSSRDEQYF.

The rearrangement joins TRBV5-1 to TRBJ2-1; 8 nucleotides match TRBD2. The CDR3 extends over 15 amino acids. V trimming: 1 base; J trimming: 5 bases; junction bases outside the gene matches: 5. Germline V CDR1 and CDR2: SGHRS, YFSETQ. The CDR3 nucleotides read TGCGCCAGCAGCTTGTTACGGGGGGGAAACAATGAGCAGTTCTTC. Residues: CASSLLRGGNNEQFF. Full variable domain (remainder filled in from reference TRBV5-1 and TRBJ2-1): KAGVTQTPRYLIKTRGQQVTLSCSPISGHRSVSWYQQTPGQGLQFLFEYFSETQRNKGNFPGRFSGRQFSNSRSEMNVSTLELGDSALYLCASSLLRGGNNEQFFGPGTRLTVL.

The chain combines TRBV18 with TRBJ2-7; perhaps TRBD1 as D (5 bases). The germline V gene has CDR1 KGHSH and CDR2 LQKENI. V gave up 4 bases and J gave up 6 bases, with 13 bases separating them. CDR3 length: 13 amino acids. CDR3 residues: CASSRGQTVEQYF. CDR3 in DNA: TGTGCCAGCTCACGGGGCCAGACGGTCGAGCAGTACTTC.

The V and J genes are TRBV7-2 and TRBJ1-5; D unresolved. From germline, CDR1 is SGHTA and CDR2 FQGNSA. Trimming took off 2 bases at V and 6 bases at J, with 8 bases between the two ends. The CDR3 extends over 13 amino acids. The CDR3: CASSLSFGQPQHF. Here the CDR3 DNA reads TGTGCCAGCAGCTTATCCTTCGGTCAGCCCCAGCATTTT.

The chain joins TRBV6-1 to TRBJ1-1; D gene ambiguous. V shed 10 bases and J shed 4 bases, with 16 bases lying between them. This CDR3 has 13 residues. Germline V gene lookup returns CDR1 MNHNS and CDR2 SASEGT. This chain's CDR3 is CAIPIAEGTEAFF. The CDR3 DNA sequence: TGTGCCATCCCGATTGCTGAGGGCACTGAAGCTTTCTTT.

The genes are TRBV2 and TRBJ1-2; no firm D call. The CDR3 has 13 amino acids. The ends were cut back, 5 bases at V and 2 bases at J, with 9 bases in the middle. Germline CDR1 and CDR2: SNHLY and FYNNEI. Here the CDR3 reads CASSPSGNYGYTF. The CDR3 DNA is TGTGCCAGCAGTCCGAGCGGAAACTATGGCTACACCTTC.

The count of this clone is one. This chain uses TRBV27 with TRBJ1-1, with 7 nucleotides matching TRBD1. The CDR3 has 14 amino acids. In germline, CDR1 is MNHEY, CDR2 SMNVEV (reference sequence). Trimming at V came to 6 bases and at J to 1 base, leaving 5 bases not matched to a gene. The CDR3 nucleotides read TGTGCCAGCAGCAAGACAGGGAAGAACACTGAAGCTTTCTTT. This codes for CASSKTGKNTEAFF.

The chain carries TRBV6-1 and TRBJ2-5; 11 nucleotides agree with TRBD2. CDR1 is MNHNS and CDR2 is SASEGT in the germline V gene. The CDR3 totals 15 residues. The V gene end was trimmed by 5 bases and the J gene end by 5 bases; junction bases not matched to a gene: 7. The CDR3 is CASSHPGLAVETQYF. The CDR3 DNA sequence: TGTGCCAGCAGTCATCCGGGACTAGCGGTCGAGACCCAGTACTTC.

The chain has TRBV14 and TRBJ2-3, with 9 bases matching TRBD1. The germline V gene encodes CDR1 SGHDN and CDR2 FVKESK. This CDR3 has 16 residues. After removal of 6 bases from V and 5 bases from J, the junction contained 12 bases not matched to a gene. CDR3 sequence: CASSRTGAQYLDTQYF. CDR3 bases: TGTGCCAGCAGTCGGACAGGGGCCCAGTATCTAGATACGCAGTATTTT.

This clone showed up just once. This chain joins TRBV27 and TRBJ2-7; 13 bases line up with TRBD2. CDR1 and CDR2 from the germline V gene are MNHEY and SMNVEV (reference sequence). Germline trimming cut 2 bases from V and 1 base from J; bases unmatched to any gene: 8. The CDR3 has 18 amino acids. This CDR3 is CASSLTRTSGGGSYEQYF. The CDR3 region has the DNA TGTGCCAGCAGTTTAACTAGGACTAGCGGGGGAGGGTCCTACGAGCAGTACTTC.

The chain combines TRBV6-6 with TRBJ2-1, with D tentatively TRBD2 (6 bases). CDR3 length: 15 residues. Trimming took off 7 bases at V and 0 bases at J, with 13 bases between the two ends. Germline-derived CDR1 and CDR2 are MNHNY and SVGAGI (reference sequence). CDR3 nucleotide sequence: TGTGCCAGCATTTTTGGGGGGAGCTCCTACAATGAGCAGTTCTTC. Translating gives CASIFGGSSYNEQFF.

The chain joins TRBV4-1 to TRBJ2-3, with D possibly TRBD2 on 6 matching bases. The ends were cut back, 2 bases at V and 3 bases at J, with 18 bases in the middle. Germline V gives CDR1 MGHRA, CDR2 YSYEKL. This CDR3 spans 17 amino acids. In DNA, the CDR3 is TGCGCCAGCAGCCAATTGTTGGCGCCGGGGAGGACAGATACGCAGTATTTT. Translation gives CASSQLLAPGRTDTQYF.

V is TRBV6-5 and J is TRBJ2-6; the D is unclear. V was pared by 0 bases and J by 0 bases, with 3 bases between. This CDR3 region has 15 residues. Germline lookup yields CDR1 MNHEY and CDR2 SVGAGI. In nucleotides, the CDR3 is TGTGCCAGCAGTTACTCTAGCTCTGGGGCCAACGTCCTGACTTTC. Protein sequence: CASSYSSSGANVLTF.